The sequence of this T cell receptor beta chain was determined in a study of cytomegalovirus exposure and HLA in healthy donors. Concerning this clone itself: Its antigen remains unidentified.

Study outcomes and limitations: While the bulk of TCR sequences proved rare, some public TCRs turned up in many donors.

CDR1 is SGHTA, CDR2 FQGTGA, per germline. The ends lost 5 bases at V and 6 bases at J; junction bases unmatched: 11. This CDR3 is 15 amino acids long. Use of 60 Vbeta and 13 Jbeta primers characterized the PCR. Per the study methods: Some 9.9 million of some 80 million unique TCR beta chains were shared, per a later count. Libraries were prepared by immunoSEQ multiplex PCR; TCRdb keeps only in-frame clonotypes and omits some of them. V and J calls plus clone size are reproduced from that table; the DNA served to infer D and trimming. The sample lists about 75,000 clones; roughly 84% were seen once. This chain uses TRBV7-3 with TRBJ2-3, with 7 bases aligning to TRBD2. This clonotype was obtained from a man aged 70-80 years in good health and CMV-seropositive. The sample was PBMCs. The CDR3 DNA follows: TGTGCCAGCAGCCAGGTGGGAGGGGTCGTGGATACGCAGTATTTT. Protein product: CASSQVGGVVDTQYF.